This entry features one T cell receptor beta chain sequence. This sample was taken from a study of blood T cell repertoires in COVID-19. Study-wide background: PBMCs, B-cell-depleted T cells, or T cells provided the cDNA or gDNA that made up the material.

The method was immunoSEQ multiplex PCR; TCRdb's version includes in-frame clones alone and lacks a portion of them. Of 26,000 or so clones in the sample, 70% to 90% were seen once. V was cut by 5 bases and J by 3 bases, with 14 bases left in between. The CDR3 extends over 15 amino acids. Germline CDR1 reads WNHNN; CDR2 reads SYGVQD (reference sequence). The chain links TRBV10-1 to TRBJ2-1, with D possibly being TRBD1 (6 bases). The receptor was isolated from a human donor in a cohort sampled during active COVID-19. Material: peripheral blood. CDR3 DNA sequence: TGCGCCAGCAGTCGTTTTGCAGGGGACTACAATGAGCAGTTCTTC. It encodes CASSRFAGDYNEQFF.